Listed below are T cell receptor beta chains from one sample, sequenced in a study of OX40 agonist ivuxolimab in advanced cancers. The assay was immunoSEQ multiplex PCR, and TCRdb's table has in-frame clones only and misses some. Of 60,000 to 70,000 clones listed, around 86% are singletons. Sequenced here: CD4+ or CD8+ T cells sorted from blood, sampled in a trial of the OX40 agonist ivuxolimab. These receptors all stem from an adult with an advanced solid tumor such as melanoma, head and neck, liver or kidney cancer. CDR3s include the opening cysteine and the closing phenylalanine or tryptophan.

TRBV12-5	TRBJ1-5	CASGLGAGTGGNQPQHF
TRBV27	TRBJ1-1	CASSFKGRNTEAFF
TRBV6-5	TRBJ1-2	CASSQDRTGRYGYTF
TRBV7-6	TRBJ1-1	CASSLISGNTEAFF
TRBV20-1	TRBJ2-1	CSATRNNEQFF
TRBV6-1	TRBJ2-7	CASSEARGYEQYF
TRBV4-3	TRBJ2-3	CASSQESRGPKDTQYF
TRBV7-9	TRBJ2-3	CASSFPTGTDTQYF
TRBV11-2	TRBJ2-5	CASSLAGLAGKETQYF
TRBV13	TRBJ2-5	CASSLGGEETQYF
TRBV28	TRBJ1-2	CASSLGRAGQTGGYTF
TRBV7-2	TRBJ2-1	CASSLLRGRQFF
TRBV6-5	TRBJ1-1	CASSYGGGTMNTEAFF
TRBV2	TRBJ1-5	CASRFDRGASNQPQHF
TRBV18	TRBJ2-1	CASSKGDEQFF
TRBV7-2	NA	CASRETWTSGRLYEQYF
TRBV6-6	TRBJ1-1	CASSPLGRGRDTEAFF
TRBV7-9	TRBJ1-2	CASSPPRRKANYGYTF
TRBV7-6	TRBJ2-2	CASSLIAGRTGELFF
TRBV6-4	TRBJ1-6	CASNGTASTNNSPLHF
TRBV6-5	TRBJ1-2	CASRDSWRGYTF
TRBV18	TRBJ2-7	CASSLTRSSYEQYF
TRBV7-2	TRBJ1-3	CASSLVESSGNTIYF
TRBV28	TRBJ2-2	CASREGWTGELFF
TRBV5-1	TRBJ2-1	CASSRTGGAYNEQFF
TRBV5-6	TRBJ1-5	CASSRMGFLNQPQHF